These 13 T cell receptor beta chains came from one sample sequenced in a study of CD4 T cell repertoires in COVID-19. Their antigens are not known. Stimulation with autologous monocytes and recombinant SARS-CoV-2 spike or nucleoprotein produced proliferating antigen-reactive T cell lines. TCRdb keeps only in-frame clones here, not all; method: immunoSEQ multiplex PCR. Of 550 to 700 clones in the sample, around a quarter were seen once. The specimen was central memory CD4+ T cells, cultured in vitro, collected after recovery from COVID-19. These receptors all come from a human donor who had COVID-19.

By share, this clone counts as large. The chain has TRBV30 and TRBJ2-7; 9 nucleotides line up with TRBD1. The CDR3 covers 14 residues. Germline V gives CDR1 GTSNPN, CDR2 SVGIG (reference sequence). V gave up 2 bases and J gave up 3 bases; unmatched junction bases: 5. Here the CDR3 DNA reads TGTGCCTGGAGTCGGGGACAGGGTAACTACGAGCAGTACTTC. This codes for CAWSRGQGNYEQYF.

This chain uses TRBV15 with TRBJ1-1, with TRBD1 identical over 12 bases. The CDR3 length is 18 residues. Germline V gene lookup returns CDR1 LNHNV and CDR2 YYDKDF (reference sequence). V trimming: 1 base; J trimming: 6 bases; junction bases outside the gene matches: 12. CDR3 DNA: TGTGCCACCAGCAGAGTGTACCCGGGGACAGGGGGCACTCCTGAAGCTTTCTTT. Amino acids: CATSRVYPGTGGTPEAFF.

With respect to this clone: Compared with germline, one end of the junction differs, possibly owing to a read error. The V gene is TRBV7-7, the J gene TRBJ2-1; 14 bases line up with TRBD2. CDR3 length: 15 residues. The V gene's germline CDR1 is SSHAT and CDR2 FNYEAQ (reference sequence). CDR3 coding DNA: TGTGCTAGCAGCCCCGGGACTAGCGGGGGCGCTGAGCAGTTCTTC. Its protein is CASSPGTSGGAEQFF.

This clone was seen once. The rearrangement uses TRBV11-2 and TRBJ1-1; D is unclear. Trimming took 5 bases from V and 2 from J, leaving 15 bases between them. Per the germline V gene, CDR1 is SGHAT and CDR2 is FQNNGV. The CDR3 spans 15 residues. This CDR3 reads CASSPAGWGNTEAFF. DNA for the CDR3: TGTGCCAGCAGCCCTGCCGGGTGGGGAAACACTGAAGCTTTCTTT.

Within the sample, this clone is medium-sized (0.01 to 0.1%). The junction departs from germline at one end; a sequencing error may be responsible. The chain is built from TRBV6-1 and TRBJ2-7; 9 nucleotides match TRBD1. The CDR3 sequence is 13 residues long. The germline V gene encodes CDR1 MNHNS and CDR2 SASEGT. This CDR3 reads CASREGQGYEQYF. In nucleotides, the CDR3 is TGTGCCAGCAGAGAAGGACAGGGGTACGAGCAGTACTTC.

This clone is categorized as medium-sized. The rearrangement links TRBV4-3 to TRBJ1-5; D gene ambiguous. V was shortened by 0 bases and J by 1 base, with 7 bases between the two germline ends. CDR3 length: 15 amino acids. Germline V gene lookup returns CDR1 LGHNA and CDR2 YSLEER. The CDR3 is CASSQESWSNQPQHF. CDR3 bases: TGCGCCAGCAGCCAAGAGTCTTGGAGCAATCAGCCCCAGCATTTT.

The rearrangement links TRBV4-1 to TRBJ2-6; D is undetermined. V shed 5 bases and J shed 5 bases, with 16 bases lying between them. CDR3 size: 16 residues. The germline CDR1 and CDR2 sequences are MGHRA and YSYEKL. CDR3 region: CASSRQTQSRANVLTF. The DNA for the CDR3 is TGCGCCAGCAGCAGACAAACACAAAGTCGGGCCAACGTCCTGACTTTC.

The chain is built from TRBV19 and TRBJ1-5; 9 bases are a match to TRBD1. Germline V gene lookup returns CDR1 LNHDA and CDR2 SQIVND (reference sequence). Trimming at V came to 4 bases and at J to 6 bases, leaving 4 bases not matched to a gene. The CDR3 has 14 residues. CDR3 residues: CASSTTGGAQPQHF. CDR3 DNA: TGTGCCAGTAGTACGACAGGGGGAGCTCAGCCCCAGCATTTT.

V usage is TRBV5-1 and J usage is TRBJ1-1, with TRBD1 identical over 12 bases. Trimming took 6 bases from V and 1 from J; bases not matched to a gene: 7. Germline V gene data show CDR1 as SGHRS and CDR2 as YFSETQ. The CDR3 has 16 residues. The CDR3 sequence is CASTKGQGAANTEAFF. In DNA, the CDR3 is TGCGCCAGCACCAAGGGACAGGGGGCCGCGAACACTGAAGCTTTCTTT.

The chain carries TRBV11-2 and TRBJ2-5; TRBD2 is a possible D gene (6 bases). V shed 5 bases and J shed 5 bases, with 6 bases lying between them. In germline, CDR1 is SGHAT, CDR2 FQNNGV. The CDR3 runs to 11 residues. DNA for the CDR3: TGTGCCAGCAGCCGGGAGGAGACCCAGTACTTC. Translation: CASSREETQYF.

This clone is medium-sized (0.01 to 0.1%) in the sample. The CDR3 is CAWSLGGGYEQYV. The CDR3 coding sequence is TGTGCCTGGAGTCTGGGGGGCGGCTACGAGCAGTACGTC. The V gene is TRBV30, the J gene TRBJ2-7; D possibly matches TRBD1 or TRBD2 (6 bases each). The germline gives CDR1 GTSNPN, CDR2 SVGIG (reference sequence). The CDR3 is 13 residues long. Trimming removed 2 bases at V and 3 bases at J, with 11 bases between.

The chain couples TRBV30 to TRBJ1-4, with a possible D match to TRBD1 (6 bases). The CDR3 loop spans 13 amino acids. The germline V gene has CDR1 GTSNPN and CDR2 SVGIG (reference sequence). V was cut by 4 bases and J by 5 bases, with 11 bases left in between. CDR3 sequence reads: CAWNKGQNEKLFF. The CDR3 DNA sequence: TGTGCCTGGAACAAAGGACAGAATGAAAAACTGTTTTTT. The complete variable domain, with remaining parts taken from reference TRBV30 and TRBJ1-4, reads SQTIHQWPATLVQPVGSPLSLECTVEGTSNPNLYWYRQAAGRGLQLLFYSVGIGQISSEVPQNLSASRPQDRQFILSSKKLLLSDSGFYLCAWNKGQNEKLFFGSGTQLSVL.

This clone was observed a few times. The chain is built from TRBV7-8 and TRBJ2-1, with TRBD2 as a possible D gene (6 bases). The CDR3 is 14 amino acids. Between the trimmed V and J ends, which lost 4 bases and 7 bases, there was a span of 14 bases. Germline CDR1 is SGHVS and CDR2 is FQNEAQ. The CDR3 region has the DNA TGTGCCAGCAGCTCCGGAGGGACTTGGAATGAGCAGTTCTTC. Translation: CASSSGGTWNEQFF. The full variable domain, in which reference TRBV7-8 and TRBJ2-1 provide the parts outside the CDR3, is GAGVSQSPRYKVAKRGQDVALRCDPISGHVSLFWYQQALGQGPEFLTYFQNEAQLDKSGLPSDRFFAERPEGSVSTLKIQRTQQEDSAVYLCASSSGGTWNEQFFGPGTRLTVL.